The 21 T cell receptor beta chains presented below share a single source sample, sequenced in a study of identical twins. Each CDR3 protein is one row after TCRdb ran MiXCR on the 5' RACE reads. The profile shows more than 400,000 distinct CDR3 sequences, 13% to 15% of them singletons. Another study also made use of these data, one on yellow fever vaccine responses in identical twins.

The sequencing sample was made of CD4+ T cells sorted from blood. These receptors came from a woman under 30 in good health.

The V call is TRBV6-1, the J call TRBJ2-7; a possible D gene is TRBD2 (6 bases). The CDR3 length is 16 residues. CDR1 MNHNS and CDR2 SASEGT come from the germline V gene. V lost 0 bases, J lost 5 bases, and 17 bases lay in between. CDR3 sequence reads: CASSEALAGGRNEQYF. DNA of the CDR3: TGTGCCAGCAGTGAAGCACTGGCCGGGGGTAGAAACGAGCAGTACTTC.

The rearrangement uses TRBV6-1 and TRBJ2-7, with 7 bases matching TRBD2. In germline, CDR1 is MNHNS, CDR2 SASEGT. This CDR3 has 15 amino acids. V lost 7 bases and J lost 5; bases outside the gene matches: 14. The CDR3 region has the DNA TGTGCCAGCACCCATCGGGGGGAGGGCCTCAACGAGCAGTACTTC. Translation gives CASTHRGEGLNEQYF.

Comment on this clonotype: A much larger clone lies a single base off, so this may be a read error. V gene TRBV15 combines with J gene TRBJ2-2; D perhaps matches TRBD1 (5 bases). The CDR3 covers 14 residues. CDR1 and CDR2 from the germline V gene are LNHNV and YYDKDF (reference sequence). CDR3 residues: CANSDSLDTGELFF. CDR3 bases: TGTGCCAACAGCGACAGCTTGGACACCGGGGAGCTGTTTTTT. Full variable domain (remainder filled in from reference TRBV15 and TRBJ2-2): DAMVIQNPRYQVTQFGKPVTLSCSQTLNHNVMYWYQQKSSQAPKLLFHYYDKDFNNEADTPDNFQSRRPNTSFCFLDIRSPGLGDTAMYLCANSDSLDTGELFFGEGSRLTVL.

The V call is TRBV10-1, the J call TRBJ2-2, with 9 bases that match TRBD1. V trimming: 3 bases; J trimming: 1 base; junction bases outside the gene matches: 3. This CDR3 is built from 16 residues. Looked up from germline, CDR1 is WNHNN and CDR2 is SYGVQD (reference sequence). CDR3 sequence: CASSDPGQGNTGELFF. DNA for the CDR3: TGCGCCAGCAGTGACCCGGGACAGGGGAACACCGGGGAGCTGTTTTTT.

This clonotype was observed a few times. The chain couples TRBV4-1 to TRBJ2-1; 9 bases are a match to TRBD1. The CDR3 totals 17 residues. The germline V gene has CDR1 MGHRA and CDR2 YSYEKL. V was pared by 4 bases and J by 6 bases, with 13 bases of the junction left unmatched. The CDR3 DNA sequence: TGCGCCAGCAGCCGACTTTTCGGGACAGGGCCGCCCAATGAGCAGTTCTTC. This translates into CASSRLFGTGPPNEQFF.

This clonotype was seen many times. The chain couples TRBV12-3 or TRBV12-4 to TRBJ2-6, with 14 bases that match TRBD2. This CDR3 is built from 19 residues. Unmatched junction bases numbered 8, after V lost 7 bases and J lost 0 bases. In nucleotides, the CDR3 is TGTGCCAGCAAGATCGGGACTAGCGGGGGACTCTCTGGGGCCAACGTCCTGACTTTC. It encodes CASKIGTSGGLSGANVLTF.

V gene TRBV6-6 combines with J gene TRBJ2-1; D gene ambiguous. Trimming removed 5 bases at V and 11 bases at J, with 10 bases between. Germline loops: CDR1 MNHNY, CDR2 SVGAGI (reference sequence). This CDR3 comprises 11 residues. The CDR3 bases are TGTGCCAGCAGTATGACTGGGCAGCAGTTCTTC. Amino acid sequence: CASSMTGQQFF.

This sequence joins TRBV28 and TRBJ2-3, with unresolved D. V gave up 7 bases and J gave up 1 base, with 9 bases separating them. CDR1 MDHEN and CDR2 SYDVKM come from the germline V gene. The CDR3 sequence is 13 residues long. The CDR3: CASTSSGTDTQYF. For the CDR3, the DNA is TGTGCCAGCACCTCCTCTGGCACAGATACGCAGTATTTT.

The chain links TRBV27 to TRBJ2-3, with 10 nucleotides matching TRBD2. Germline V CDR1 and CDR2: MNHEY, SMNVEV (reference sequence). The CDR3 is 16 residues long. Trimming took 4 bases from V and 2 from J; bases not matched to a gene: 6. CDR3 bases: TGTGCCAGCAGTTCGATTAGCGGGAGGCCCACAGATACGCAGTATTTT. Its protein product is CASSSISGRPTDTQYF.

V usage is TRBV6-5 and J usage is TRBJ1-1; D uncertain. Germline V lookup: CDR1 MNHEY, CDR2 SVGAGI. V was cut by 0 bases and J by 0 bases, with 8 bases left in between. The CDR3 runs to 15 residues. The CDR3 spells CASSYSIGMNTEAFF. The CDR3, as DNA: TGTGCCAGCAGTTACTCTATAGGTATGAACACTGAAGCTTTCTTT.

This clonotype was counted a few times. The chain links TRBV10-3 to TRBJ2-7, with TRBD2 matching 13 bases. Germline CDR1 ENHRY, CDR2 SYGVKD. The CDR3 has 15 amino acids. The trim removed 2 bases at V and 3 bases at J, leaving 1 base unmatched. This chain's CDR3 is CAISEGTSGIYEQYV. CDR3 coding DNA: TGTGCCATCAGTGAGGGGACTAGCGGGATCTACGAGCAGTACGTC.

The sample holds a few counts of this clonotype. V is TRBV24-1 and J is TRBJ2-3, with D unclear. Germline assignment: CDR1 KGHDR and CDR2 SFDVKD. V was shortened by 4 bases and J by 0 bases, with 4 bases between the two germline ends. The CDR3 is 13 residues long. Written as DNA, the CDR3 is TGTGCCACCAGTGAATCGAGCACAGATACGCAGTATTTT. Translated, it gives CATSESSTDTQYF.

The V gene is TRBV3-1, the J gene TRBJ1-2; D unresolved. This CDR3 has 14 amino acids. Trimming removed 4 bases at V and 4 bases at J, with 13 bases between. Germline-derived CDR1 and CDR2 are LGHDT and YNNKEL (reference sequence). The CDR3 loop reads CASSPGPSLYGYTF. The CDR3, as DNA: TGTGCCAGCAGCCCTGGACCGAGTCTCTATGGCTACACCTTC.

The rearrangement links TRBV24-1 to TRBJ2-1, with TRBD2 matching over 8 bases. Germline V CDR1 and CDR2: KGHDR, SFDVKD. This CDR3 comprises 16 residues. Trimming cost V 2 bases and J 7 bases; bases outside gene matches: 9. CDR3 residues: CATSDSNSGKLNEQFF. The CDR3 DNA sequence: TGTGCCACCAGTGATTCAAATAGCGGGAAGTTGAATGAGCAGTTCTTC.

There are a few counts of this clonotype. The gene calls are TRBV10-3 and TRBJ1-1; a weak D match, TRBD1 (6 bases). The germline V gene encodes CDR1 ENHRY and CDR2 SYGVKD. Trimming took off 5 bases at V and 3 bases at J, with 10 bases between the two ends. The CDR3 contains 13 residues. Here the CDR3 reads CAISWGADTEAFF. DNA for the CDR3: TGTGCCATCAGTTGGGGGGCAGACACTGAAGCTTTCTTT.

In DNA form, the CDR3 reads TGTGCCAGCATAAGAAACACCGCGAACACCGGGGAGCTGTTTTTT. As protein: CASIRNTANTGELFF. The chain links TRBV2 to TRBJ2-2; D remains ambiguous. CDR1 is SNHLY, CDR2 FYNNEI, per germline. The germline V and J ends were trimmed by 7 bases and 0 bases, with 12 bases remaining between them. The CDR3 is 15 amino acids.

The rearrangement uses TRBV6-5 and TRBJ2-1; D not resolved. This CDR3 has 17 amino acids. V lost 1 base to trimming and J lost 0 bases, with 13 bases between them. CDR1 MNHEY and CDR2 SVGAGI come from the germline V gene. CDR3 sequence reads: CASSYFPPASSYNEQFF. The CDR3 coding sequence is TGTGCCAGCAGTTACTTCCCCCCAGCGAGCTCCTACAATGAGCAGTTCTTC.

The chain employs TRBV5-1 and TRBJ2-5; D might be TRBD2 (6 bases). CDR3 length equals 16 residues. The V gene lost 1 base and the J gene lost 1 base, with 14 bases spanning the gap. Per germline, CDR1 SGHRS and CDR2 YFSETQ. Written as DNA, the CDR3 is TGCGCCAGCAGCTTGACTGGAGCGGGCACCCAAGAGACCCAGTACTTC. Its protein is CASSLTGAGTQETQYF.

This clonotype was detected only a few times. The rearrangement joins TRBV5-1 to TRBJ2-5; a weak D match, TRBD2 (6 bases). Germline V gives CDR1 SGHRS, CDR2 YFSETQ. This CDR3 is 15 amino acids long. The V and J ends lost 0 bases and 4 bases respectively, with 13 bases between them. The chain's CDR3 is CASSLGTGAGETQYF. CDR3 nucleotides: TGCGCCAGCAGCTTGGGAACGGGAGCGGGAGAGACCCAGTACTTC.

The genes are TRBV5-1 and TRBJ2-2; tentatively, D is TRBD2 (5 bases). This CDR3 region has 15 residues. Germline CDR1 is SGHRS and CDR2 is YFSETQ. Trimming pared 3 bases from V and 3 bases from J, leaving 12 bases between. The CDR3 loop reads CASSWGAADTGELFF. CDR3 bases: TGCGCCAGCAGCTGGGGAGCGGCGGACACCGGGGAGCTGTTTTTT.

This clonotype was seen repeatedly, ten times or more. The CDR3 DNA is TGTGCCAACGGGACAGGGAAACCCCAAGAGACCCAGTACTTC. Translated, it gives CANGTGKPQETQYF. The chain recombines TRBV24-1 with TRBJ2-5; 9 bases are shared with TRBD1. Per the germline V gene, CDR1 is KGHDR and CDR2 is SFDVKD. The CDR3 has 14 amino acids. Trimming removed 11 bases from V and 1 base from J; junction bases left unmatched: 7.